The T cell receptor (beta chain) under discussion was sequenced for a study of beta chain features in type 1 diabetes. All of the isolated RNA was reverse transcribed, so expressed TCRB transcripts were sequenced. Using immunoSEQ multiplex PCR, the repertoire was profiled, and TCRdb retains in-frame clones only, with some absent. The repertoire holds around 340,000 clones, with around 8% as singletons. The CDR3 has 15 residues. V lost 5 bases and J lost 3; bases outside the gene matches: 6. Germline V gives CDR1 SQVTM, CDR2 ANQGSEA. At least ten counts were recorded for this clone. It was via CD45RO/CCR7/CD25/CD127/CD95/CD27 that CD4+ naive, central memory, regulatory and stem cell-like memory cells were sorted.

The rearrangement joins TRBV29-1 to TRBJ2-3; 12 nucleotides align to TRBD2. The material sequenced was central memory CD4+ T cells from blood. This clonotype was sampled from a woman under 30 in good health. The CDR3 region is CSVQGLAGPTDTQYF. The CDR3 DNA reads TGCAGCGTTCAGGGACTAGCGGGCCCAACAGATACGCAGTATTTT.